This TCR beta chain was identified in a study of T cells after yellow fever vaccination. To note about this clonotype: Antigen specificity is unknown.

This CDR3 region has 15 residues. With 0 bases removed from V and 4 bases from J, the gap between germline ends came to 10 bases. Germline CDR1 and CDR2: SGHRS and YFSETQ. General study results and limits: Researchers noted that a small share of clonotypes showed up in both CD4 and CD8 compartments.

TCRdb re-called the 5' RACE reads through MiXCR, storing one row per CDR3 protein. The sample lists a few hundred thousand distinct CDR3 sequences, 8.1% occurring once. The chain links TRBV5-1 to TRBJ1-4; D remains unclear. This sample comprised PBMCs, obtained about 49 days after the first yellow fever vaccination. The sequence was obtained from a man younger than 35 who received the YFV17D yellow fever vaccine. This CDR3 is CASSLDPSDNEKLFF. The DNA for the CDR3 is TGCGCCAGCAGCTTGGACCCTTCCGATAATGAAAAACTGTTTTTT.